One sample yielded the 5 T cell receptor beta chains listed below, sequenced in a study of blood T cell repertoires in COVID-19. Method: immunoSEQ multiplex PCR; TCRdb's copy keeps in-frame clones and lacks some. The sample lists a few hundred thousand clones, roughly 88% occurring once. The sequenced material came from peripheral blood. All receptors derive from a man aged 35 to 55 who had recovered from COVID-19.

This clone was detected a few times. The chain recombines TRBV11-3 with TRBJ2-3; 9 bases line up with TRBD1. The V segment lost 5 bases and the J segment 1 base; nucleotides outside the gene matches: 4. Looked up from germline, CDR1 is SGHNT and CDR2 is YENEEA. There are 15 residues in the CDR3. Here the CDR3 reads CASSGRTGGTDTQYF. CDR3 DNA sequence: TGTGCCAGCAGCGGAAGGACAGGGGGCACAGATACGCAGTATTTT.

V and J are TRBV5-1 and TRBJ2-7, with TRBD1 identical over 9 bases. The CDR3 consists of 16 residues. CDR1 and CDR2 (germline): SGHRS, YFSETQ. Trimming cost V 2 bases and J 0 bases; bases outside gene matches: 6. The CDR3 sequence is CASSFRTGAISYEQYF. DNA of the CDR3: TGCGCCAGCAGCTTCCGGACAGGGGCCATCTCCTACGAGCAGTACTTC.

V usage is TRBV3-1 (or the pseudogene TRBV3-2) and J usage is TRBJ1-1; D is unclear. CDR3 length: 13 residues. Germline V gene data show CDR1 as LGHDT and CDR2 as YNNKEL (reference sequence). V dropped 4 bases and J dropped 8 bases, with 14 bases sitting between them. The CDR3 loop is CASSLRRGLEAFF. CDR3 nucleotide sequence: TGTGCCAGCAGCCTTCGGAGAGGATTAGAAGCTTTCTTT.

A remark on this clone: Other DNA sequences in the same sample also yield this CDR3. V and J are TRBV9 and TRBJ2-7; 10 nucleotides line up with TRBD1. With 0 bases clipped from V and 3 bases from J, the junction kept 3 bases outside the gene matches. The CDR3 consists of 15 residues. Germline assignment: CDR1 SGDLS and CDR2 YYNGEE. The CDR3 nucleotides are TGTGCCAGCAGCGTAGGGGGACAGGGGAGCTACGAGCAGTACTTC. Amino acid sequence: CASSVGGQGSYEQYF.

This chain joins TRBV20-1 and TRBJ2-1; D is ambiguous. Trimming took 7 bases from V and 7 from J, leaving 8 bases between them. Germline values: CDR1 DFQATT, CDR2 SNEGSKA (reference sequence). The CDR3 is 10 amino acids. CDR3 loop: CSVKRNEQFF. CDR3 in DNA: TGCAGTGTAAAGAGGAATGAGCAGTTCTTC.